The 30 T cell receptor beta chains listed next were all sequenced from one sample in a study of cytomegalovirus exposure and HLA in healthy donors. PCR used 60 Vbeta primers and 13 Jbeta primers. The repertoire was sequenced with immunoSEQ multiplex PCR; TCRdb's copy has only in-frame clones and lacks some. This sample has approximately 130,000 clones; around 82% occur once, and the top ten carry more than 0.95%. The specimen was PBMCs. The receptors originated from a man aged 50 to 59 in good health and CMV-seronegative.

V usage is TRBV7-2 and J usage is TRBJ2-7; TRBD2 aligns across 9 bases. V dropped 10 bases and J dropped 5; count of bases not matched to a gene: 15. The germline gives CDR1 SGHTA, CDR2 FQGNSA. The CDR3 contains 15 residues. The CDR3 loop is CATRTSAQGGDEQYF. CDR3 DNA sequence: TGTGCCACGAGGACTAGCGCACAAGGGGGAGACGAGCAGTACTTC.

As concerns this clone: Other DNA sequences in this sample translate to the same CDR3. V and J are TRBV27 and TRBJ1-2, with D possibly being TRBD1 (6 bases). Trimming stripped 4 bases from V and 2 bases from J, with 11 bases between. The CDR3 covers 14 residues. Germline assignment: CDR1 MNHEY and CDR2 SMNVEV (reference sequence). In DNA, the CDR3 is TGTGCCAGCAGTTCTGGGCAGGGGAACTATGGCTACACCTTC. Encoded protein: CASSSGQGNYGYTF.

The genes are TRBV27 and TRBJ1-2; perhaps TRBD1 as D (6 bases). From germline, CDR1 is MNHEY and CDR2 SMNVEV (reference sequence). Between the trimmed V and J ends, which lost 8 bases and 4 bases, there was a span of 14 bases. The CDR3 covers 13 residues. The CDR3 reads CASGALGGYGYTF. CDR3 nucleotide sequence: TGTGCCAGCGGGGCCCTAGGGGGCTATGGCTACACCTTC.

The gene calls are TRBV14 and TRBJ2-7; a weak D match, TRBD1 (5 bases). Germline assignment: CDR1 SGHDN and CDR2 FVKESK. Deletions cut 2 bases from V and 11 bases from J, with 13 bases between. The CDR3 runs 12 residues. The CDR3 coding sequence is TGTGCCAGCAGCCAAACACAGGATGTAAAGTACTTC. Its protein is CASSQTQDVKYF.

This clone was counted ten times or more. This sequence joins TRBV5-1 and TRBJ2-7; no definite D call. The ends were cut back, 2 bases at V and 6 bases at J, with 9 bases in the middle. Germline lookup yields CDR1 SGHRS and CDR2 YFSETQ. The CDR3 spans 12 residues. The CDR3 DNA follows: TGCGCCAGCAGCTTACCTCCTAGCGAGCAGTACTTC. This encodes CASSLPPSEQYF.

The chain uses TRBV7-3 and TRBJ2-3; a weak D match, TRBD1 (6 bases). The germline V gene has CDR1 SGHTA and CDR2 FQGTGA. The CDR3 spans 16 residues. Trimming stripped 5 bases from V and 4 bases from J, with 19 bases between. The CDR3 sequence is CASSPTGAGSADTQYF. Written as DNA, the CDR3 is TGTGCCAGCAGCCCGACAGGCGCAGGGAGCGCAGATACGCAGTATTTT.

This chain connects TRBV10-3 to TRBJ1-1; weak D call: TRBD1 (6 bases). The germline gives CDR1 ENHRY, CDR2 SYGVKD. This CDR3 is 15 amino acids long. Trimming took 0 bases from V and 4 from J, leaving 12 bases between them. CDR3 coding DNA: TGTGCCATCAGTGAGTCGAAAGGGGGTAGCACTGAAGCTTTCTTT. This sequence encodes CAISESKGGSTEAFF.

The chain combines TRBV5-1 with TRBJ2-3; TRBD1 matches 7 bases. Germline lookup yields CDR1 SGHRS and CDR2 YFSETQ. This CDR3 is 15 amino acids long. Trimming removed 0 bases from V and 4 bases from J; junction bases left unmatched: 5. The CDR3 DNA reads TGCGCCAGCAGCTTGGATGGACAGGACTCAGATACGCAGTATTTT. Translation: CASSLDGQDSDTQYF.

This chain's CDR3 is CASSLGLAGGPGELFF. CDR3 nucleotide sequence: TGCGCCAGCAGCTTGGGACTAGCGGGAGGGCCCGGGGAGCTGTTTTTT. The chain employs TRBV5-1 and TRBJ2-2, with 14 bases identical to TRBD2. With V trimmed by 0 bases and J by 6 bases, 1 base remained unmatched. Per germline, CDR1 SGHRS and CDR2 YFSETQ. The length of the CDR3 is 16 residues.

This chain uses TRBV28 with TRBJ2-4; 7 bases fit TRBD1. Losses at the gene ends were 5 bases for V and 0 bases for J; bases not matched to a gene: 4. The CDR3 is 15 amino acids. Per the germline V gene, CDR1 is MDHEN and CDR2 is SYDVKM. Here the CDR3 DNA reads TGTGCCAGCAGTAAATACAGGGGAGCCAAAAACATTCAGTACTTC. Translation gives CASSKYRGAKNIQYF.

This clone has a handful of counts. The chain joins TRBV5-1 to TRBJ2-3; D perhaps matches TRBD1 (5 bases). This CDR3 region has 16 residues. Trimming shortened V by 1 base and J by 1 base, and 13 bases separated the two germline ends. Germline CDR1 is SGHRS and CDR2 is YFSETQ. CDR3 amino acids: CASSLLQGRGTDTQYF. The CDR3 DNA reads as TGCGCCAGCAGCTTGTTGCAGGGTCGGGGCACAGATACGCAGTATTTT.

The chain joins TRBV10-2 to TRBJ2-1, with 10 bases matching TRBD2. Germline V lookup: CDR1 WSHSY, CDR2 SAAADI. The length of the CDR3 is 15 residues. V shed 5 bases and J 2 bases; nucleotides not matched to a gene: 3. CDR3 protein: CASSRTSGAYNEQFF. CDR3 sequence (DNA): TGCGCCAGCAGTCGGACTAGCGGAGCCTACAATGAGCAGTTCTTC.

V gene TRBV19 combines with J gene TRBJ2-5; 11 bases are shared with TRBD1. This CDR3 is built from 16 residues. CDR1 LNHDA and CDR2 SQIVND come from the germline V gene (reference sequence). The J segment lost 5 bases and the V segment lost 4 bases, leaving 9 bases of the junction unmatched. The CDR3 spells CASSNPGQGDRETQYF. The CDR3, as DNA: TGTGCCAGTAGTAACCCGGGACAGGGGGATCGGGAGACCCAGTACTTC.

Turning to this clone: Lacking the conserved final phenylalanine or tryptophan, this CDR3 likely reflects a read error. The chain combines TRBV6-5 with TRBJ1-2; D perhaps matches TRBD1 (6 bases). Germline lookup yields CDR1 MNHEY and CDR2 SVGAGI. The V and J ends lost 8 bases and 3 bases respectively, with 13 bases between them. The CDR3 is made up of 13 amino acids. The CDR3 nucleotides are TGTGCCAGCCTGGGGGGGGCATACTATGGCTACACCCTC. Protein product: CASLGGAYYGYTL.

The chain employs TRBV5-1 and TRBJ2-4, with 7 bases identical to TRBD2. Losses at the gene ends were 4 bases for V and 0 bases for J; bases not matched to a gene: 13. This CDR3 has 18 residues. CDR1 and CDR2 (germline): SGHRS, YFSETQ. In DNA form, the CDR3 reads TGCGCCAGCAGCCCACAGTTGTCGGGAGGTGGAGCCAAAAACATTCAGTACTTC. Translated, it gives CASSPQLSGGGAKNIQYF.

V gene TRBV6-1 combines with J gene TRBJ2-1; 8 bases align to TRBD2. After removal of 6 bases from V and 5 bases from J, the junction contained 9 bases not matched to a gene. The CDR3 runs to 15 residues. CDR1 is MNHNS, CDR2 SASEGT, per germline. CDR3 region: CASSGGTSQNNEQFF. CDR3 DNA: TGTGCCAGCAGCGGGGGGACTAGTCAGAACAATGAGCAGTTCTTC.

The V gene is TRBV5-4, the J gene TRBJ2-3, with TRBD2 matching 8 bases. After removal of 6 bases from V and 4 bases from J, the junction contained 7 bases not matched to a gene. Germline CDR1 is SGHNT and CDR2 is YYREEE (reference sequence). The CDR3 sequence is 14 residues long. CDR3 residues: CASTGGGRADTQYF. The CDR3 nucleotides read TGTGCCAGCACCGGGGGGGGGCGAGCAGATACGCAGTATTTT. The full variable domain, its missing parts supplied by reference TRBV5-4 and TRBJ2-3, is ETGVTQSPTHLIKTRGQQVTLRCSSQSGHNTVSWYQQALGQGPQFIFQYYREEENGRGNFPPRFSGLQFPNYSSELNVNALELDDSALYLCASTGGGRADTQYFGPGTRLTVL.

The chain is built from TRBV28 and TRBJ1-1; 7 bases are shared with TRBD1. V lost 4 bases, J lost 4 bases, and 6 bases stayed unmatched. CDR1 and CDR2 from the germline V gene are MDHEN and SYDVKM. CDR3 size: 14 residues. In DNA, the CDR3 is TGTGCCAGCAGTTCGACAGGGTTGGCCACTGAAGCTTTCTTT. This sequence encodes CASSSTGLATEAFF.

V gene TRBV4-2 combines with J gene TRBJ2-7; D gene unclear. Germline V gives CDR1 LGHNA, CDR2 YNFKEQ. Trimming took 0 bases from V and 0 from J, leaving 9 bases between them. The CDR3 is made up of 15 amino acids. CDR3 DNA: TGTGCCAGCAGCCAAGATATCCTCCGCTCCTACGAGCAGTACTTC. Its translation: CASSQDILRSYEQYF.

The CDR3 DNA reads as TGCGCCAGCAGGCCGGGACAGGGTGGTGATGGCTACACCTTC. Amino acids: CASRPGQGGDGYTF. The genes are TRBV10-1 and TRBJ1-2; 9 nucleotides match TRBD1. V lost 6 bases to trimming and J lost 6 bases; unmatched junction nucleotides: 8. Germline V gene data show CDR1 as WNHNN and CDR2 as SYGVQD (reference sequence). The CDR3 is made up of 14 amino acids.

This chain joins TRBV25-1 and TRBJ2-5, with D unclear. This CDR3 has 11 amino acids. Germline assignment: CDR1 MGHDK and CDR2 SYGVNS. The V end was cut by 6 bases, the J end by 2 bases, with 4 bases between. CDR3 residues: CASSNQETQYF. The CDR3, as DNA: TGTGCCAGCAGCAATCAAGAGACCCAGTACTTC.

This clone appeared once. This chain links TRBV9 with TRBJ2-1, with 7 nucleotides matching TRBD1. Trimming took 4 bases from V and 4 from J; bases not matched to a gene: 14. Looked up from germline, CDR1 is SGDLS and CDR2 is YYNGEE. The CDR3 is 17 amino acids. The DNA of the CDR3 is TGTGCCAGCAGCTCACCACCACACAGGGGAACTTACAATGAGCAGTTCTTC. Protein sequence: CASSSPPHRGTYNEQFF.

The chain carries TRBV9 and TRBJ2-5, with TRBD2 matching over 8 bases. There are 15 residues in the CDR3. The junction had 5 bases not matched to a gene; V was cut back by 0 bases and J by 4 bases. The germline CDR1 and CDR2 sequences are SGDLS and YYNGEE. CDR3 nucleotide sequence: TGTGCCAGCAGCGTAGCCAGCGGGAGAACAGAGACCCAGTACTTC. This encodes CASSVASGRTETQYF.

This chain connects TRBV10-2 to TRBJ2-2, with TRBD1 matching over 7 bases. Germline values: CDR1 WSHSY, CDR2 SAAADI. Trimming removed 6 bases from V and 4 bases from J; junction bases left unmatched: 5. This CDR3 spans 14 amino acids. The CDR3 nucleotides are TGCGCCAGCAGGGTCCCAGGGGGCACCGGGGAGCTGTTTTTT. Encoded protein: CASRVPGGTGELFF.

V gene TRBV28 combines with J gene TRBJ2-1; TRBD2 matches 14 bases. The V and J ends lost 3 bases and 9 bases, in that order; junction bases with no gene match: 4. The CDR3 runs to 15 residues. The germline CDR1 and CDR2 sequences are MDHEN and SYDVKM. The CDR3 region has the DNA TGTGCCAGCAGTTTGGGACTAGCGGGAGTTAGTGAGCAGTTCTTC. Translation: CASSLGLAGVSEQFF.

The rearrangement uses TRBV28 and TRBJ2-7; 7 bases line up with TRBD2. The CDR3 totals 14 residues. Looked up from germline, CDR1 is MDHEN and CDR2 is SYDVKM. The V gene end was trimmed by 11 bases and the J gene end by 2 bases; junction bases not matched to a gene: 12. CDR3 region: CAGASGGTTYEQYF. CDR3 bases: TGTGCCGGCGCCTCTGGCGGGACTACCTACGAGCAGTACTTC. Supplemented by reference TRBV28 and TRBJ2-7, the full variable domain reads DVKVTQSSRYLVKRTGEKVFLECVQDMDHENMFWYRQDPGLGLRLIYFSYDVKMKEKGDIPEGYSVSREKKERFSLILESASTNQTSMYLCAGASGGTTYEQYFGPGTRLTVT.

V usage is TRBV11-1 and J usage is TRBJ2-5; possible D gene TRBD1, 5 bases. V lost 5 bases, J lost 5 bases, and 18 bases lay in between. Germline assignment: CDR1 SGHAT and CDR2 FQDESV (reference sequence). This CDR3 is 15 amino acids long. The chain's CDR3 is CASSKGKDSYETQYF. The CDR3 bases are TGTGCCAGCAGCAAAGGGAAAGACAGTTACGAGACCCAGTACTTC. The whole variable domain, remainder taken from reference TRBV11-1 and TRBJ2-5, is EAEVAQSPRYKITEKSQAVAFWCDPISGHATLYWYRQILGQGPELLVQFQDESVVDDSQLPKDRFSAERLKGVDSTLKIQPAELGDSAMYLCASSKGKDSYETQYFGPGTRLLVL.

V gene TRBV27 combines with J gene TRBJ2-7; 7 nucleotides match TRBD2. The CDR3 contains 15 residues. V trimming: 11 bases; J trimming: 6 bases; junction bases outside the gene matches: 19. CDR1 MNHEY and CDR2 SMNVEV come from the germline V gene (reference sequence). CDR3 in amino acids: CAVGGLAGMFREQYF. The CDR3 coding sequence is TGTGCCGTGGGGGGGTTGGCGGGCATGTTTCGCGAGCAGTACTTC.

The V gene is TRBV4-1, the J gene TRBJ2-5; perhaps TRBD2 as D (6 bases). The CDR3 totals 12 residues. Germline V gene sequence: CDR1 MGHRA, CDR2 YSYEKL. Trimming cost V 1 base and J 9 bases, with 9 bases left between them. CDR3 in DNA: TGCGCCAGCAGCCAAGCTGCGGGACCCCAGTACTTC. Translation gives CASSQAAGPQYF.

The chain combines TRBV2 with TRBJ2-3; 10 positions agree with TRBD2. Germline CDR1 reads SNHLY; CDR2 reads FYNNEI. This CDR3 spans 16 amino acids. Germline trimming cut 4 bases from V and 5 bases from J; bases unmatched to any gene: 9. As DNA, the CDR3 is TGTGCCAGCAGTGCCCTGGCTAGCGGGAGCCAAGATACGCAGTATTTT. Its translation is CASSALASGSQDTQYF.